This TCR beta chain came from a study of blood T cell repertoires in COVID-19. In this sample, this clone turned up once. In the original analysis: Nucleated cell number was recorded as an estimate derived from reference gene primer amplification. The method was immunoSEQ multiplex PCR; TCRdb's version includes in-frame clones alone and lacks a portion of them. From that table come the V and J calls and clone size; the DNA was used to work out D and trimming. The top ten clones hold about 6.3% of a sample with approximately 350,000 clones, about 89% of them seen once. The clonotype comes from a woman in her fifties or sixties with COVID-19, enrolled during active disease. The sequencing input was peripheral blood.

DNA for the CDR3: TGCGCCAGCAGCTTCCGTAGCGGGAGCTCCTACGAGCAGTACTTC. This encodes CASSFRSGSSYEQYF. The chain combines TRBV4-1 with TRBJ2-7, with TRBD2 matching over 9 bases. V gave up 5 bases and J gave up 0 bases; unmatched junction bases: 5. Germline assignment: CDR1 MGHRA and CDR2 YSYEKL. The CDR3 has 15 residues.